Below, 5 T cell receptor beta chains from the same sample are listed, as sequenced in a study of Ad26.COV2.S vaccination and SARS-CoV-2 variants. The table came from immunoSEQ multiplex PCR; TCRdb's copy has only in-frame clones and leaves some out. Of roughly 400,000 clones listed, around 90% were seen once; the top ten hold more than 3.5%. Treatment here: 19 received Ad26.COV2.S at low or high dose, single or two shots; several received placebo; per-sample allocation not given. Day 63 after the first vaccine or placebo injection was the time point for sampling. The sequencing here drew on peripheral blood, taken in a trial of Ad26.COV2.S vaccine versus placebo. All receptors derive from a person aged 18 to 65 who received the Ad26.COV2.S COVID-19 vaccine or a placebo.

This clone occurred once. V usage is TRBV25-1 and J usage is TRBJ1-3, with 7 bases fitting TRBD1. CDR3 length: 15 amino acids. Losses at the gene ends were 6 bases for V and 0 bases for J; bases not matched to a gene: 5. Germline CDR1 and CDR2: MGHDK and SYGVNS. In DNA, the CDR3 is TGTGCCAGCAGGGGCTACAGGGGCTCTGGAAACACCATATATTTT. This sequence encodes CASRGYRGSGNTIYF. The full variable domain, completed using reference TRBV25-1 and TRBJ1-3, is EADIYQTPRYLVIGTGKKITLECSQTMGHDKMYWYQQDPGMELHLIHYSYGVNSTEKGDLSSESTVSRIRTEHFPLTLESARPSHTSQYLCASRGYRGSGNTIYFGEGSWLTVV.

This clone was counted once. The CDR3 DNA is TGTGCCAGCAGCCCGATAGGGGGACTAGGCTCCTACGAGCAGTACTTC. It is translated as CASSPIGGLGSYEQYF. This chain joins TRBV7-6 and TRBJ2-7; TRBD2 aligns across 8 bases. Germline V gives CDR1 SGHVS, CDR2 FNYEAQ. Germline trimming cut 5 bases from V and 0 bases from J; bases unmatched to any gene: 9. This CDR3 comprises 16 residues.

CDR3 loop: CASQSGQGKDNEQFF. Here the CDR3 DNA reads TGTGCCAGCCAATCCGGACAGGGAAAGGACAATGAGCAGTTCTTC. V is TRBV11-1 and J is TRBJ2-1, with 8 bases lining up with TRBD1. The CDR3 contains 15 residues. CDR1 SGHAT and CDR2 FQDESV come from the germline V gene (reference sequence). Trimming cost V 8 bases and J 5 bases; bases outside gene matches: 11.

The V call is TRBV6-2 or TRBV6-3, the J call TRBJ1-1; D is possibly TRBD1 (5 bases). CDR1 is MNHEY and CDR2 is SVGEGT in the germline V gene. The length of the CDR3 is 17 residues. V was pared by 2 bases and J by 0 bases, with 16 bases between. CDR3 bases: TGTGCCAGCAGTTACGGTAAAGCCGACAGAATGAACACTGAAGCTTTCTTT. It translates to CASSYGKADRMNTEAFF.

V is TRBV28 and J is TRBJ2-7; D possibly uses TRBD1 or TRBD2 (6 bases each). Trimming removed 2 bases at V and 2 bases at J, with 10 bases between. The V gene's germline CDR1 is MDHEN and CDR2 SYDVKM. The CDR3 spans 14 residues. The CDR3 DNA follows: TGTGCCAGCAGTTTAGCGGGACACCCCTACGAGCAGTACTTC. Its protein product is CASSLAGHPYEQYF.